The following is a TCR beta chain sequence with its context. Antigen: not known. The source of the sample is a study of vaccination and CD4 T cells after COVID-19. Treatment in this sample: roughly 10-day PBMC culture with coronavirus spike peptide pools or control peptides (ViraFEST assay). CDR1 is LNHDA and CDR2 is SQIVND in the germline V gene (reference sequence). This CDR3 is built from 15 residues. The V and J ends lost 5 bases and 5 bases, in that order; junction bases with no gene match: 10. Sequencing of the DNA from cultured CD4+ T cells was carried out with the Oncomine TCR Beta short-read assay. It was from cultured CD4+ T cells that genomic DNA was extracted. TCRdb itself ran the PCR reads through MiXCR, one entry per CDR3 protein. The sample contains roughly 20,000 distinct CDR3 sequences, around 62% of which appear only once.

The genes are TRBV19 and TRBJ2-5; 8 positions agree with TRBD2. The clonotype was recovered from a human donor who received a COVID-19 vaccine. The material sequenced was CD4+ T cells from blood, cultured in vitro, taken before SARS-CoV-2 vaccination. In DNA, the CDR3 is TGTGCCAGTAGTGTCCTCCGGGGGGGCTATGAGACCCAGTACTTC. Translation: CASSVLRGGYETQYF.